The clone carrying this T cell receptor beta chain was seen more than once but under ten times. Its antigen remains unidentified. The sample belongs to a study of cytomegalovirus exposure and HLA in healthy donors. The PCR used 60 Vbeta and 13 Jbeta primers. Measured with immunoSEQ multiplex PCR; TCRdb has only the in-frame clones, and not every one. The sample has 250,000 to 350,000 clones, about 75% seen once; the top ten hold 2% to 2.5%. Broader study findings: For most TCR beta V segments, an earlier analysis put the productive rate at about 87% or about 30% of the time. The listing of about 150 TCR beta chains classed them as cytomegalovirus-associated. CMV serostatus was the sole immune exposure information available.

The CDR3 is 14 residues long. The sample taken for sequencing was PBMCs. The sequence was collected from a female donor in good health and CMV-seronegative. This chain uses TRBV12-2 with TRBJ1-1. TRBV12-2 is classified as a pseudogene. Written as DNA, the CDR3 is TGTGCAAGTCGCTTAGCCCCCCTACGGACTGAAGCTTTCTTT. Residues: CASRLAPLRTEAFF.